One and the same sample provided the 21 T cell receptor beta chains below, sequenced in a study of response to subunit inactivated influenza vaccine (dated by TCRdb to the late 2010s). Library preparation employed RT-PCR. Sequencing instrument: Illumina HiSeq 2500. TCRdb took the public reads, trimmed them with fastp at Q25, ran MiXCR for clone calling and kept in-frame beta chains. Entries that share a CDR3 protein sequence are merged under the most common genes and DNA. Present in this sample are around 170,000 distinct CDR3 sequences, around a tenth of which were seen just once. Together, the top ten hold approximately 35% of the sample. The source was CD8+ T cells sorted from PBMCs, collected roughly 24 months after vaccination. The source of these receptors is a man between 45 and 75 years old who received an inactivated influenza vaccine. Donor details come from another sample of the same person, matched by shared clones.

A few counts support this clonotype. The chain recombines TRBV9 with TRBJ2-5, with D possibly being TRBD2 (6 bases). This CDR3 comprises 14 residues. V gave up 0 bases and J gave up 5 bases, with 11 bases separating them. CDR1 is SGDLS and CDR2 is YYNGEE in the germline V gene. The DNA of the CDR3 is TGTGCCAGCAGCGTAGCGGGGGTTGGGGAGACCCAGTACTTC. This translates into CASSVAGVGETQYF.

To note about this clonotype: The junction departs from the called germline gene at one end, perhaps through a read error. The chain combines TRBV7-6 with TRBJ2-1; tentatively, D is TRBD2 (5 bases). The CDR3 contains 13 residues. Germline V gene data show CDR1 as SGHVS and CDR2 as FNYEAQ. CDR3 sequence: CASSLAMTNEQFF. The CDR3 DNA sequence: TGTGCTAGCAGCTTAGCGATGACAAATGAGCAGTTCTTC.

This clonotype has just a few counts. This rearrangement joins TRBV18 to TRBJ2-5; D possibly corresponds to TRBD1 (5 bases). The germline V gene encodes CDR1 KGHSH and CDR2 LQKENI. This CDR3 spans 14 amino acids. Trimming pared 1 base from V and 3 bases from J, leaving 9 bases between. This chain's CDR3 is CASSPLGREETQYF. The CDR3 nucleotides are TGTGCCAGCTCACCACTTGGCAGGGAAGAGACCCAGTACTTC.

The CDR3: CASSPLSGSPRLGQYF. The CDR3 DNA reads as TGTGCCAGCAGTCCCCTCTCGGGGAGTCCAAGGTTGGGGCAGTACTTC. The chain couples TRBV5-5 to TRBJ2-7; a possible D gene is TRBD2 (5 bases). Germline V gives CDR1 SGHKS, CDR2 YYEKEE (reference sequence). The CDR3 totals 16 residues. Trimming took 5 bases from V and 9 from J, leaving 27 bases between them. Full variable domain (rest looked up from reference TRBV5-5 and TRBJ2-7): DAGVTQSPTHLIKTRGQQVTLRCSPISGHKSVSWYQQVLGQGPQFIFQYYEKEERGRGNFPDRFSARQFPNYSSELNVNALLLGDSALYLCASSPLSGSPRLGQYFGPGTRLTVT.

This clonotype was seen a few times. This chain uses TRBV28 with TRBJ2-7, with 13 bases matching TRBD2. The CDR3 loop spans 18 amino acids. Germline CDR1 and CDR2: MDHEN and SYDVKM. The ends lost 3 bases at V and 0 bases at J; junction bases unmatched: 8. The CDR3 loop is CASSFTGTSGMSSYEQYF. Written as DNA, the CDR3 is TGTGCCAGCAGTTTTACCGGGACTAGCGGGATGAGCTCCTACGAGCAGTACTTC. The complete variable domain, with remaining parts taken from reference TRBV28 and TRBJ2-7, reads DVKVTQSSRYLVKRTGEKVFLECVQDMDHENMFWYRQDPGLGLRLIYFSYDVKMKEKGDIPEGYSVSREKKERFSLILESASTNQTSMYLCASSFTGTSGMSSYEQYFGPGTRLTVT.

A few counts support this clonotype. The rearrangement uses TRBV20-1 and TRBJ2-7; 9 bases fit TRBD2. This CDR3 spans 15 amino acids. Germline CDR1 DFQATT, CDR2 SNEGSKA (reference sequence). Losses at the gene ends were 1 base for V and 0 bases for J; bases not matched to a gene: 4. The CDR3 sequence: CSARVLAGSSYEQYF. Here the CDR3 DNA reads TGCAGTGCTAGAGTCCTAGCGGGAAGCTCCTACGAGCAGTACTTC.

The chain couples TRBV27 to TRBJ1-4; 9 bases fit TRBD1. This CDR3 has 14 residues. CDR1 is MNHEY, CDR2 SMNVEV, per germline (reference sequence). V was pared by 5 bases and J by 8 bases, with 6 bases of the junction left unmatched. CDR3 in amino acids: CASSPGTGREKLFF. CDR3 DNA sequence: TGTGCCAGCAGTCCCGGGACAGGGCGGGAAAAACTGTTTTTT.

This clonotype showed up many times. The rearrangement joins TRBV7-2 to TRBJ2-3; 9 positions match TRBD2. Germline assignment: CDR1 SGHTA and CDR2 FQGNSA. CDR3 size: 16 residues. With V trimmed by 3 bases and J by 0 bases, 4 bases remained unmatched. CDR3 amino acids: CASSLVAGASTDTQYF. The CDR3 nucleotides are TGTGCCAGCAGCTTGGTAGCGGGGGCCAGCACAGATACGCAGTATTTT.

The chain has TRBV5-6 and TRBJ2-7; 13 bases align to TRBD2. Germline V gene data show CDR1 as SGHDT and CDR2 as YYEEEE. CDR3 length equals 15 residues. With V trimmed by 2 bases and J by 6 bases, 5 bases remained unmatched. The CDR3 nucleotides are TGTGCCAGCAGCTTTGGGACTAGCGGGACCAGCGAGCAGTACTTC. Its translation: CASSFGTSGTSEQYF.

The chain couples TRBV12-3 or TRBV12-4 to TRBJ2-1; D uncertain. Trimming left V 6 bases short and J 6 bases short, with 18 bases between. CDR3 length: 15 amino acids. The CDR3 loop reads CASSLNDKALNEQFF. The CDR3 DNA reads TGTGCCAGCAGCTTAAACGATAAAGCCCTCAATGAGCAGTTCTTC.

V and J are TRBV24-1 and TRBJ2-4; tentatively, D is TRBD2 (6 bases). V gave up 5 bases and J gave up 0 bases, with 19 bases separating them. Germline V lookup: CDR1 KGHDR, CDR2 SFDVKD. CDR3 length equals 18 residues. The CDR3 reads CATSGPPEEGLAKNIQYF. Written as DNA, the CDR3 is TGTGCCACCAGTGGCCCACCTGAGGAGGGACTAGCCAAAAACATTCAGTACTTC.

This chain connects TRBV7-9 to TRBJ2-7; D assignment may be TRBD1 or TRBD2 (6 bases each). The germline gives CDR1 SEHNR, CDR2 FQNEAQ (reference sequence). V lost 3 bases and J lost 2, with 11 bases in between. The CDR3 length is 14 residues. The CDR3 loop is CASSFGGSTYEQYF. CDR3 in DNA: TGTGCCAGCAGCTTCGGGGGCTCAACCTACGAGCAGTACTTC.

The table lists this clonotype with many counts. The J gene is TRBJ2-5, the V gene TRBV4-2; 12 bases are a match to TRBD2. The CDR3 contains 18 residues. The J segment lost 2 bases and the V segment lost 3 bases, leaving 10 bases of the junction unmatched. CDR1 is LGHNA and CDR2 is YNFKEQ in the germline V gene. The CDR3 coding sequence is TGTGCCAGCAGCCACCACTGGACTAGCGGGGACTATCAAGAGACCCAGTACTTC. It translates to CASSHHWTSGDYQETQYF.

This clonotype has a handful of counts. This rearrangement joins TRBV4-2 to TRBJ2-7; 8 bases align to TRBD1. J was trimmed by 1 base and V by 4 bases; bases with no gene match: 6. CDR3 size: 15 residues. CDR1 and CDR2 (germline): LGHNA, YNFKEQ. CDR3 loop: CASSPQRTGSYEQYF. DNA of the CDR3: TGTGCCAGCAGCCCACAGAGGACAGGGTCCTACGAGCAGTACTTC.

The sample holds a few counts of this clonotype. The V call is TRBV6-5, the J call TRBJ2-7, with D possibly matching TRBD1 (5 bases). Trimming pared 3 bases from V and 2 bases from J, leaving 11 bases between. Germline lookup yields CDR1 MNHEY and CDR2 SVGAGI. This CDR3 is built from 14 residues. This chain's CDR3 is CASSYMLGAYEQYF. The CDR3 DNA follows: TGTGCCAGCAGTTATATGTTAGGGGCCTACGAGCAGTACTTC.

In its sample, this clonotype was seen a few times. This sequence joins TRBV4-3 and TRBJ2-7; D unclear. The CDR3 covers 17 residues. The V end lost 0 bases, the J end lost 1 base, and 16 bases lay between the germline ends. Germline CDR1 is LGHNA and CDR2 is YSLEER. CDR3 loop: CASSQDNLKQPSYEQYF. Written as DNA, the CDR3 is TGCGCCAGCAGCCAAGATAATCTCAAACAACCTTCCTACGAGCAGTACTTC.

This clonotype was seen a few times. The genes are TRBV4-1 and TRBJ2-2; no firm D call. Germline lookup yields CDR1 MGHRA and CDR2 YSYEKL. CDR3 length equals 12 residues. Trimming left V 1 base short and J 7 bases short, with 4 bases between. DNA of the CDR3: TGCGCCAGCAGCCAAGTACGCGGGGAGCTGTTTTTT. This sequence encodes CASSQVRGELFF.

Only a few counts were recorded for this clonotype. The J gene is TRBJ1-2, the V gene TRBV4-2; TRBD1 is a possible D gene (6 bases). The CDR3 runs to 16 residues. The germline CDR1 and CDR2 sequences are LGHNA and YNFKEQ. V was trimmed by 0 bases and J by 3 bases, leaving 14 bases between them. The DNA for the CDR3 is TGTGCCAGCAGCCAAGAAACGGGTGGGGGCTACTATGGCTACACCTTC. Its protein is CASSQETGGGYYGYTF.

CDR3 protein: CATSRELAGGQGDNEQFF. CDR3 in DNA: TGTGCCACCAGCAGAGAGCTAGCGGGGGGACAAGGAGACAATGAGCAGTTCTTC. The chain employs TRBV15 and TRBJ2-1, with 11 positions matching TRBD2. The trim removed 0 bases at V and 5 bases at J, leaving 9 bases unmatched. The CDR3 sequence is 18 residues long. Germline assignment: CDR1 LNHNV and CDR2 YYDKDF (reference sequence).

The chain couples TRBV24-1 to TRBJ1-5, with TRBD1 matching 8 bases. The V segment lost 3 bases and the J segment 2 bases; nucleotides outside the gene matches: 5. CDR1 is KGHDR, CDR2 SFDVKD, per germline. The CDR3 sequence is 16 residues long. The CDR3 nucleotides are TGTGCCACCAGTGATGGGACAGGTCGGGGCAATCAGCCCCAGCATTTT. Its translation is CATSDGTGRGNQPQHF.

J is TRBJ2-3 and V is TRBV7-3, with TRBD2 matching 9 bases. The CDR3 sequence is 16 residues long. J gave up 0 bases and V 4 bases, and 5 bases lay outside the gene matches. CDR1 and CDR2 from the germline V gene are SGHTA and FQGTGA. The CDR3 sequence: CASSSTSGLSTDTQYF. CDR3 coding DNA: TGTGCCAGCAGCTCAACTAGCGGGCTCAGCACAGATACGCAGTATTTT.